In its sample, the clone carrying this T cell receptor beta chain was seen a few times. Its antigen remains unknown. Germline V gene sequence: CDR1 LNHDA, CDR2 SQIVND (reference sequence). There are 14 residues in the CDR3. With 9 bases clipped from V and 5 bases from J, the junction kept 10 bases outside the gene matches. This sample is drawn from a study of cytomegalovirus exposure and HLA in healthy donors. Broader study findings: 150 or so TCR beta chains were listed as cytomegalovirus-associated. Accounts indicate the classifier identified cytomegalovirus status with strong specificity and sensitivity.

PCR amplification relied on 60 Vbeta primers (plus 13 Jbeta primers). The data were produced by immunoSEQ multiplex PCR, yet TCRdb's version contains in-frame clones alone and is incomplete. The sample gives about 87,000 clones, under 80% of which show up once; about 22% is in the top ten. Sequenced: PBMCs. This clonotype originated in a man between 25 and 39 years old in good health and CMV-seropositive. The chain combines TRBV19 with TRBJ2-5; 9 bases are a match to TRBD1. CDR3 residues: CASNRDRASETQYF. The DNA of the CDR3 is TGTGCCAGCAATAGGGACAGGGCGTCGGAGACCCAGTACTTC.